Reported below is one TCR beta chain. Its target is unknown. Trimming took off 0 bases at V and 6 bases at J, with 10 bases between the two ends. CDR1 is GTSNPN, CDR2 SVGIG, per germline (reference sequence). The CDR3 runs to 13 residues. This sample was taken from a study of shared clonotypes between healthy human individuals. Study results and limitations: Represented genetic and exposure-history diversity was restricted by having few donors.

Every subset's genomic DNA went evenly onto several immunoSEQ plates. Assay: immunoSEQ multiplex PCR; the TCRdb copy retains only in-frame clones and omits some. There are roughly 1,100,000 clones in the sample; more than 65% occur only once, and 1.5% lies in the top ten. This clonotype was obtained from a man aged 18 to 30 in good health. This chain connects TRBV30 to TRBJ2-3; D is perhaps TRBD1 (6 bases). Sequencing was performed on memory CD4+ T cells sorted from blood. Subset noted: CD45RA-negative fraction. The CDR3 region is CAWSVGGMDTQYF. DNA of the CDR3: TGTGCCTGGAGTGTAGGGGGAATGGATACGCAGTATTTT.